One sample yielded the 17 T cell receptor beta chains listed below, sequenced in a study of T cell responses to AZD1222 COVID-19 vaccine. The protocol was immunoSEQ multiplex PCR, while the TCRdb copy is restricted to in-frame clones and leaves out a portion. The sample holds roughly 85,000 clones, approximately 87% seen once. Sequencing used peripheral blood, obtained on day 0 of AZD1222 vaccination. Receptors were obtained from an adult in good health.

The V call is TRBV7-3, the J call TRBJ2-1, with 16 bases identical to TRBD2. After removal of 8 bases from V and 10 bases from J, the junction contained 8 bases not matched to a gene. From germline, CDR1 is SGHTA and CDR2 FQGTGA. CDR3 length equals 15 residues. The CDR3 sequence is CASSVLGLAGGEQFF. In DNA form, the CDR3 reads TGTGCCAGCTCCGTTTTGGGACTAGCGGGAGGGGAGCAGTTCTTC.

The CDR3 coding sequence is TGTGCCAGCAGCCCGGGACTAGCGGGGGAGCAGTTCTTC. Protein product: CASSPGLAGEQFF. V usage is TRBV7-3 and J usage is TRBJ2-1, with 13 nucleotides matching TRBD2. Germline V gene sequence: CDR1 SGHTA, CDR2 FQGTGA. This CDR3 region has 13 residues. The V and J ends lost 5 bases and 10 bases, in that order; junction bases with no gene match: 2.

This chain joins TRBV19 and TRBJ1-4; D call uncertain. The CDR3 covers 17 residues. The V end was cut by 0 bases, the J end by 0 bases, with 11 bases between. Germline V gene data show CDR1 as LNHDA and CDR2 as SQIVND (reference sequence). The CDR3 reads CASSIDPPGTTNEKLFF. The CDR3 nucleotides are TGTGCCAGTAGTATAGATCCGCCGGGGACAACTAATGAAAAACTGTTTTTT.

The CDR3 coding sequence is TGTGCCAGCAGCCATTTAGCGGGCGTGTACAATGAGCAGTTCTTC. Translated: CASSHLAGVYNEQFF. The chain uses TRBV9 and TRBJ2-1, with 7 bases identical to TRBD2. V trimming: 4 bases; J trimming: 4 bases; junction bases outside the gene matches: 8. In germline, CDR1 is SGDLS, CDR2 YYNGEE. This CDR3 spans 15 amino acids.

The rearrangement uses TRBV7-2 and TRBJ1-1, with 10 positions matching TRBD1. The CDR3 consists of 16 residues. With V trimmed by 6 bases and J by 4 bases, 11 bases remained unmatched. CDR1 is SGHTA, CDR2 FQGNSA, per germline. CDR3 DNA: TGTGCCAGCAGTCGTGGACAGGGGGGTAGCGGCACTGAAGCTTTCTTT. This encodes CASSRGQGGSGTEAFF.

The chain is built from TRBV7-2 and TRBJ2-3; weak D call: TRBD2 (5 bases). The CDR3 runs to 12 residues. The germline V gene has CDR1 SGHTA and CDR2 FQGNSA. V was pared by 5 bases and J by 8 bases, with 11 bases between. The CDR3: CASSPAEATQYF. The CDR3 DNA follows: TGTGCCAGCAGCCCGGCGGAGGCTACGCAGTATTTT.

The V gene is TRBV3-1 (or the pseudogene TRBV3-2), the J gene TRBJ2-4, with D possibly called TRBD1 or TRBD2 (7 bases each). With 3 bases removed from V and 6 bases from J, the gap between germline ends came to 18 bases. This CDR3 contains 16 residues. Germline assignment: CDR1 LGHDT and CDR2 YNNKEL (reference sequence). The CDR3 DNA reads as TGTGCCAGCAGCCAGATCCGGGGAGGGGGCAGAAACATTCAGTACTTC. Translated: CASSQIRGGGRNIQYF.

This clone appeared a single time. The chain is built from TRBV11-2 and TRBJ1-1; D is possibly TRBD1 (6 bases). The CDR3 has 13 amino acids. The V gene lost 4 bases and the J gene lost 6 bases, with 12 bases spanning the gap. CDR1 and CDR2 (germline): SGHAT, FQNNGV. CDR3 sequence: CASSYPSGAEAFF. CDR3 nucleotide sequence: TGTGCCAGCAGCTACCCTTCAGGGGCTGAAGCTTTCTTT.

The rearrangement links TRBV4-3 to TRBJ2-2; D gene uncertain. CDR1 and CDR2 from the germline V gene are LGHNA and YSLEER. The CDR3 sequence is 17 residues long. Between the trimmed V and J ends, which lost 0 bases and 0 bases, there was a span of 11 bases. The CDR3 DNA reads as TGCGCCAGCAGCCAAGATTCATACAGAGCGAACACCGGGGAGCTGTTTTTT. Encoded protein: CASSQDSYRANTGELFF.

V gene TRBV27 combines with J gene TRBJ1-6; the D is unclear. Germline values: CDR1 MNHEY, CDR2 SMNVEV (reference sequence). The length of the CDR3 is 15 residues. The V gene lost 5 bases and the J gene lost 7 bases, with 15 bases spanning the gap. The CDR3, as DNA: TGTGCCAGCAGTCCGGACTCAGTGTCGAATTCACCCCTCCACTTT. Translated, it gives CASSPDSVSNSPLHF.

The genes are TRBV19 and TRBJ2-1; D remains ambiguous. There are 11 residues in the CDR3. Looked up from germline, CDR1 is LNHDA and CDR2 is SQIVND (reference sequence). V shed 4 bases and J shed 5 bases, with 3 bases lying between them. CDR3 coding DNA: TGTGCCAGTAGTACCCACAATGAGCAGTTCTTC. Encoded protein: CASSTHNEQFF.

This clone appeared a few times. The genes are TRBV19 and TRBJ2-7; D ambiguous. V lost 4 bases and J lost 4, with 5 bases in between. CDR3 length equals 11 residues. Germline CDR1 is LNHDA and CDR2 is SQIVND (reference sequence). DNA for the CDR3: TGTGCCAGTAGTAATGAGTACGAGCAGTACTTC. Residues: CASSNEYEQYF.

This chain uses TRBV19 with TRBJ2-2; TRBD1 is a possible D gene (5 bases). Germline assignment: CDR1 LNHDA and CDR2 SQIVND (reference sequence). CDR3 length equals 18 residues. V was cut by 5 bases and J by 1 base, with 20 bases left in between. CDR3 nucleotides: TGTGCCAGTAGTCAGTGGGGCCCCTTTAATTTGAACACCGGGGAGCTGTTTTTT. Translating gives CASSQWGPFNLNTGELFF.

The chain combines TRBV11-2 with TRBJ2-3, with TRBD2 matching over 9 bases. Germline-derived CDR1 and CDR2 are SGHAT and FQNNGV. With V trimmed by 5 bases and J by 1 base, 4 bases remained unmatched. The CDR3 extends over 15 amino acids. CDR3 in DNA: TGTGCCAGCAGCGTTAGCGGGGGAGGCACAGATACGCAGTATTTT. This gives the protein CASSVSGGGTDTQYF.

This chain uses TRBV5-6 with TRBJ2-1; D is possibly TRBD1 (5 bases). The CDR3 is 16 amino acids. Germline V gives CDR1 SGHDT, CDR2 YYEEEE. V was cut by 4 bases and J by 0 bases, with 14 bases left in between. In DNA form, the CDR3 reads TGTGCCAGCAGCGACAGACGGATGAACTCCTACAATGAGCAGTTCTTC. The encoded protein is CASSDRRMNSYNEQFF.

CDR3 sequence reads: CATSRDPSAGANVLTF. In DNA form, the CDR3 reads TGTGCCACCAGCAGAGATCCGAGTGCTGGGGCCAACGTCCTGACTTTC. This rearrangement joins TRBV15 to TRBJ2-6; no clear D gene. CDR1 and CDR2 from the germline V gene are LNHNV and YYDKDF (reference sequence). CDR3 length: 16 residues. Trimming took off 0 bases at V and 2 bases at J, with 8 bases between the two ends.

This clone has a handful of counts. This chain joins TRBV27 and TRBJ1-5; weak D call: TRBD1 (5 bases). The V and J ends lost 0 bases and 6 bases respectively, with 9 bases between them. CDR3 length: 14 amino acids. CDR1 is MNHEY, CDR2 SMNVEV, per germline (reference sequence). The CDR3 is CASSLSGGGQPQHF. The CDR3 DNA reads as TGTGCCAGCAGTTTATCGGGGGGAGGTCAGCCCCAGCATTTT.